Below are 12 T cell receptor beta chains sequenced from a single sample in a study of OX40 agonist ivuxolimab in advanced cancers. Repertoires were generated with immunoSEQ multiplex PCR, while TCRdb's copy carries only in-frame clones and drops some. Of roughly 110,000 clones in the sample, 90% are singletons; the top ten hold approximately 0.52%. This material consisted of CD4+ or CD8+ T cells sorted from blood, taken in a trial of the OX40 agonist ivuxolimab. Receptors originate from an adult with an advanced solid tumor such as melanoma, head and neck, liver or kidney cancer.

The rearrangement uses TRBV2 and TRBJ2-7; D unresolved. Trimming took off 6 bases at V and 3 bases at J, with 9 bases between the two ends. CDR3 size: 12 residues. Germline loops: CDR1 SNHLY, CDR2 FYNNEI. The CDR3 sequence is CASSQVVYEQYF. In DNA form, the CDR3 reads TGTGCCAGCAGCCAGGTTGTCTACGAGCAGTACTTC.

The chain is built from TRBV20-1 and TRBJ1-2; TRBD1 agrees at 8 bases. There are 11 residues in the CDR3. The germline CDR1 and CDR2 sequences are DFQATT and SNEGSKA (reference sequence). V dropped 5 bases and J dropped 8; count of bases not matched to a gene: 4. The CDR3: CSAWTGSGYTF. The CDR3, as DNA: TGCAGTGCTTGGACAGGGAGCGGCTACACCTTC.

The chain carries TRBV5-1 and TRBJ2-7; TRBD1 is a possible D gene (5 bases). The CDR3 extends over 15 amino acids. Deletions cut 3 bases from V and 6 bases from J, with 19 bases between. CDR1 is SGHRS, CDR2 YFSETQ, per germline. The CDR3 protein is CASSSQIQVYSEQYF. Here the CDR3 DNA reads TGCGCCAGCAGCTCGCAGATACAGGTCTACAGCGAGCAGTACTTC.

The chain is built from TRBV7-8 and TRBJ2-5; 8 bases fit TRBD2. CDR3 length: 16 residues. The germline V gene has CDR1 SGHVS and CDR2 FQNEAQ. V trimming: 1 base; J trimming: 1 base; junction bases outside the gene matches: 5. The CDR3 sequence: CASSLGSSGLQETQYF. The CDR3 DNA sequence: TGTGCCAGCAGCTTAGGGTCTAGCGGGCTCCAAGAGACCCAGTACTTC.

This clone came up once. The chain recombines TRBV7-7 with TRBJ2-1, with TRBD2 matching 8 bases. The V segment lost 1 base and the J segment 4 bases; nucleotides outside the gene matches: 3. Germline lookup yields CDR1 SSHAT and CDR2 FNYEAQ (reference sequence). This CDR3 comprises 15 residues. Here the CDR3 reads CASSLGAGGYNEQFF. The DNA for the CDR3 is TGTGCCAGCAGCTTAGGTGCGGGGGGATACAATGAGCAGTTCTTC.

The chain employs TRBV6-5 and TRBJ2-7; TRBD1 matches at 7 bases. The CDR3 sequence is 13 residues long. Trimming at V came to 5 bases and at J to 9 bases, leaving 10 bases not matched to a gene. The germline V gene encodes CDR1 MNHEY and CDR2 SVGAGI. This CDR3 is CASSGHGQAVQYF. CDR3 in DNA: TGTGCCAGCAGTGGACATGGACAGGCGGTGCAGTACTTC.

This chain uses TRBV7-2 with TRBJ1-5; D remains unclear. Germline V CDR1 and CDR2: SGHTA, FQGNSA. With 5 bases removed from V and 7 bases from J, the gap between germline ends came to 12 bases. The CDR3 sequence is 13 residues long. The CDR3, as DNA: TGTGCCAGCAGCCTAGGGAGGTGGCAGCCCCAGCATTTT. This encodes CASSLGRWQPQHF.

The J gene is TRBJ2-3, the V gene TRBV29-1; 7 bases fit TRBD2. Germline assignment: CDR1 SQVTM and CDR2 ANQGSEA. The ends lost 5 bases at V and 2 bases at J; junction bases unmatched: 4. This CDR3 has 13 residues. Here the CDR3 DNA reads TGCAGCGTTCTGGGGGGGTCCACAGATACGCAGTATTTT. This encodes CSVLGGSTDTQYF.

This clone has more than one count but fewer than ten. The chain joins TRBV29-1 to TRBJ1-4; tentative D call: TRBD1 (6 bases). This CDR3 is 12 amino acids long. The germline V gene encodes CDR1 SQVTM and CDR2 ANQGSEA. Trimming cost V 7 bases and J 5 bases, with 11 bases left between them. The CDR3 here is CSATGSNEKLFF. The CDR3 DNA follows: TGCAGCGCCACAGGGAGCAATGAAAAACTGTTTTTT.

V and J are TRBV7-2 and TRBJ2-5; 8 bases match TRBD1. V lost 4 bases to trimming and J lost 5 bases; unmatched junction nucleotides: 9. Germline V gene data show CDR1 as SGHTA and CDR2 as FQGNSA. The CDR3 sequence is 15 residues long. The DNA of the CDR3 is TGTGCCAGCAGCTCCGCCGGGACAGGTTGGGAGACCCAGTACTTC. It encodes CASSSAGTGWETQYF.

V usage is TRBV7-8 and J usage is TRBJ2-7; 11 nucleotides agree with TRBD1. This CDR3 comprises 15 residues. CDR1 is SGHVS, CDR2 FQNEAQ, per germline. Trimming cost V 5 bases and J 3 bases; bases outside gene matches: 6. The CDR3 protein is CASSPRDRGGYEQYF. The CDR3 coding sequence is TGTGCCAGCAGCCCCAGGGACAGGGGGGGCTACGAGCAGTACTTC.

The V and J genes are TRBV28 and TRBJ2-7; 7 nucleotides match TRBD1. Looked up from germline, CDR1 is MDHEN and CDR2 is SYDVKM. The CDR3 contains 12 residues. With V trimmed by 7 bases and J by 3 bases, 3 bases remained unmatched. The CDR3 coding sequence is TGTGCCAGCAACGACAGGGTCTACGAGCAGTACTTC. This translates into CASNDRVYEQYF.